Shown below are 15 T cell receptor beta chains from a single sample sequenced in a study of control samples from healthy donors and cancer patients. Method: immunoSEQ multiplex PCR; TCRdb's copy keeps in-frame clones and lacks some. The sample has about 130,000 clones, about 95% seen once; the top ten hold around 3.6%. The sequencing sample was made of blood. All receptors come from a man aged 30 to 39 in good health.

The chain is built from TRBV5-5 and TRBJ2-2; D is perhaps TRBD1 or TRBD2 (6 bases each). The CDR3 is 15 amino acids. Trimming shortened V by 3 bases and J by 7 bases, and 16 bases separated the two germline ends. Germline V gives CDR1 SGHKS, CDR2 YYEKEE (reference sequence). The CDR3 nucleotides read TGTGCCAGCAGCTCCGAGGGGGGATGGGGCGGGGAGCTGTTTTTT. Its protein product is CASSSEGGWGGELFF.

V gene TRBV9 combines with J gene TRBJ2-2; the D gene is possibly TRBD1 (6 bases). The CDR3 runs 15 residues. CDR1 is SGDLS and CDR2 is YYNGEE in the germline V gene. Between the trimmed V and J ends, which lost 4 bases and 0 bases, there was a span of 10 bases. The CDR3 coding sequence is TGTGCCAGCAGCCCTCGGACAGCGAACACCGGGGAGCTGTTTTTT. Residues: CASSPRTANTGELFF.

The chain recombines TRBV7-9 with TRBJ2-7, with D perhaps assigned TRBD1 or TRBD2 (5 bases each). The CDR3 runs 12 residues. With 5 bases removed from V and 6 bases from J, the gap between germline ends came to 11 bases. Germline assignment: CDR1 SEHNR and CDR2 FQNEAQ (reference sequence). Written as DNA, the CDR3 is TGTGCCAGCAGCCCAGGGACGGCCGAGCAGTACTTC. Protein sequence: CASSPGTAEQYF.

This sequence joins TRBV11-2 and TRBJ2-7, with D uncertain. Germline V lookup: CDR1 SGHAT, CDR2 FQNNGV. V dropped 2 bases and J dropped 2 bases, with 10 bases sitting between them. The CDR3 loop spans 14 amino acids. The CDR3 bases are TGTGCCAGCAGCTTACTTAGGACCCCCTACGAGCAGTACTTC. Translated: CASSLLRTPYEQYF.

A note on this clone: The identical CDR3 is also encoded by other nucleotide sequences in the sample. The V gene is TRBV12-5, the J gene TRBJ2-1; 11 positions match TRBD1. Germline V CDR1 and CDR2: LGHNT, FRNRAP. The CDR3 runs 18 residues. The ends lost 2 bases at V and 6 bases at J; junction bases unmatched: 12. CDR3 region: CASGLTSAGTGGGNEQFF. The CDR3 nucleotides are TGTGCTAGTGGTTTGACCTCCGCCGGGACAGGGGGGGGCAATGAGCAGTTCTTC.

The CDR3, as DNA: TGTGCCAGCTCACCCTTAGCCATGGGGTATGAGCAGTTCTTC. Translation: CASSPLAMGYEQFF. The rearrangement links TRBV18 to TRBJ2-1; no reliable D call. Germline V gene sequence: CDR1 KGHSH, CDR2 LQKENI. The V gene lost 3 bases and the J gene lost 8 bases, with 14 bases spanning the gap. The CDR3 has 14 residues.

The V gene is TRBV5-1, the J gene TRBJ2-7; D might be TRBD2 (6 bases). Germline CDR1 reads SGHRS; CDR2 reads YFSETQ. Trimming took 3 bases from V and 5 from J, leaving 12 bases between them. This CDR3 spans 13 amino acids. CDR3 region: CASSSGETDEQYF. CDR3 DNA sequence: TGCGCCAGCAGCTCGGGGGAGACGGACGAGCAGTACTTC.

CDR3 residues: CASSIEVRGYEKLFF. CDR3 in DNA: TGTGCCAGTAGTATAGAGGTCAGGGGGTATGAAAAACTGTTTTTT. V gene TRBV19 combines with J gene TRBJ1-4, with 7 positions matching TRBD1. The germline gives CDR1 LNHDA, CDR2 SQIVND (reference sequence). The CDR3 has 15 residues. With 0 bases clipped from V and 6 bases from J, the junction kept 4 bases outside the gene matches.

CDR3 sequence: CASSFGRNTEAFF. In nucleotides, the CDR3 is TGTGCCAGCAGTTTCGGACGGAACACTGAAGCTTTCTTT. The chain has TRBV6-6 and TRBJ1-1; D is unclear. The germline CDR1 and CDR2 sequences are MNHNY and SVGAGI (reference sequence). The CDR3 covers 13 residues. The V end lost 4 bases, the J end lost 1 base, and 7 bases lay between the germline ends.

With respect to this clone: The junction does not match germline at one end; this may be a read error. The rearrangement joins TRBV12-3 or TRBV12-4 to TRBJ2-7, with TRBD1 matching over 7 bases. The CDR3 sequence is 11 residues long. The CDR3 DNA reads as TGTGCCAGCAGTTGGGGGACAGAGAGATTCTTC. Encoded protein: CASSWGTERFF.

V usage is TRBV15 and J usage is TRBJ1-4; D is uncertain. The CDR3 covers 15 residues. Trimming stripped 0 bases from V and 2 bases from J, with 7 bases between. CDR1 and CDR2 from the germline V gene are LNHNV and YYDKDF (reference sequence). In nucleotides, the CDR3 is TGTGCCACCAGCAGAGATCCCGGGACTAATGAAAAACTGTTTTTT. Protein: CATSRDPGTNEKLFF.

This clone has just one count. The chain joins TRBV27 to TRBJ2-1, with D perhaps given as TRBD1 or TRBD2 (5 bases each). Germline V lookup: CDR1 MNHEY, CDR2 SMNVEV (reference sequence). CDR3 length: 14 residues. Trimming left V 5 bases short and J 4 bases short, with 12 bases between. The CDR3 DNA reads as TGTGCCAGCAGTCGAGGGGACGTTTACAATGAGCAGTTCTTC. It specifies CASSRGDVYNEQFF.

V and J are TRBV7-2 and TRBJ2-5; weak D call: TRBD2 (5 bases). Looked up from germline, CDR1 is SGHTA and CDR2 is FQGNSA. Trimming stripped 1 base from V and 11 bases from J, with 14 bases between. This CDR3 is 13 amino acids long. The CDR3 protein is CASSLGLRALQYF. The CDR3 coding sequence is TGTGCCAGCAGCTTAGGACTGAGGGCCCTTCAGTACTTC.

V usage is TRBV30 and J usage is TRBJ2-1; TRBD2 matches at 10 bases. Germline CDR1 GTSNPN, CDR2 SVGIG (reference sequence). The CDR3 length is 16 residues. V lost 4 bases, J lost 4 bases, and 10 bases stayed unmatched. The CDR3 protein is CAWTRIRTSGYNEQFF. Here the CDR3 DNA reads TGTGCCTGGACGAGAATCCGGACTAGCGGATACAATGAGCAGTTCTTC.

The CDR3 region has the DNA TGTGCCACCAGTGACACCTCCGGAGATGGCTACACCTTC. Its protein is CATSDTSGDGYTF. The chain has TRBV24-1 and TRBJ1-2; D remains ambiguous. Germline assignment: CDR1 KGHDR and CDR2 SFDVKD. The CDR3 runs to 13 residues. V was cut by 4 bases and J by 6 bases, with 11 bases left in between.